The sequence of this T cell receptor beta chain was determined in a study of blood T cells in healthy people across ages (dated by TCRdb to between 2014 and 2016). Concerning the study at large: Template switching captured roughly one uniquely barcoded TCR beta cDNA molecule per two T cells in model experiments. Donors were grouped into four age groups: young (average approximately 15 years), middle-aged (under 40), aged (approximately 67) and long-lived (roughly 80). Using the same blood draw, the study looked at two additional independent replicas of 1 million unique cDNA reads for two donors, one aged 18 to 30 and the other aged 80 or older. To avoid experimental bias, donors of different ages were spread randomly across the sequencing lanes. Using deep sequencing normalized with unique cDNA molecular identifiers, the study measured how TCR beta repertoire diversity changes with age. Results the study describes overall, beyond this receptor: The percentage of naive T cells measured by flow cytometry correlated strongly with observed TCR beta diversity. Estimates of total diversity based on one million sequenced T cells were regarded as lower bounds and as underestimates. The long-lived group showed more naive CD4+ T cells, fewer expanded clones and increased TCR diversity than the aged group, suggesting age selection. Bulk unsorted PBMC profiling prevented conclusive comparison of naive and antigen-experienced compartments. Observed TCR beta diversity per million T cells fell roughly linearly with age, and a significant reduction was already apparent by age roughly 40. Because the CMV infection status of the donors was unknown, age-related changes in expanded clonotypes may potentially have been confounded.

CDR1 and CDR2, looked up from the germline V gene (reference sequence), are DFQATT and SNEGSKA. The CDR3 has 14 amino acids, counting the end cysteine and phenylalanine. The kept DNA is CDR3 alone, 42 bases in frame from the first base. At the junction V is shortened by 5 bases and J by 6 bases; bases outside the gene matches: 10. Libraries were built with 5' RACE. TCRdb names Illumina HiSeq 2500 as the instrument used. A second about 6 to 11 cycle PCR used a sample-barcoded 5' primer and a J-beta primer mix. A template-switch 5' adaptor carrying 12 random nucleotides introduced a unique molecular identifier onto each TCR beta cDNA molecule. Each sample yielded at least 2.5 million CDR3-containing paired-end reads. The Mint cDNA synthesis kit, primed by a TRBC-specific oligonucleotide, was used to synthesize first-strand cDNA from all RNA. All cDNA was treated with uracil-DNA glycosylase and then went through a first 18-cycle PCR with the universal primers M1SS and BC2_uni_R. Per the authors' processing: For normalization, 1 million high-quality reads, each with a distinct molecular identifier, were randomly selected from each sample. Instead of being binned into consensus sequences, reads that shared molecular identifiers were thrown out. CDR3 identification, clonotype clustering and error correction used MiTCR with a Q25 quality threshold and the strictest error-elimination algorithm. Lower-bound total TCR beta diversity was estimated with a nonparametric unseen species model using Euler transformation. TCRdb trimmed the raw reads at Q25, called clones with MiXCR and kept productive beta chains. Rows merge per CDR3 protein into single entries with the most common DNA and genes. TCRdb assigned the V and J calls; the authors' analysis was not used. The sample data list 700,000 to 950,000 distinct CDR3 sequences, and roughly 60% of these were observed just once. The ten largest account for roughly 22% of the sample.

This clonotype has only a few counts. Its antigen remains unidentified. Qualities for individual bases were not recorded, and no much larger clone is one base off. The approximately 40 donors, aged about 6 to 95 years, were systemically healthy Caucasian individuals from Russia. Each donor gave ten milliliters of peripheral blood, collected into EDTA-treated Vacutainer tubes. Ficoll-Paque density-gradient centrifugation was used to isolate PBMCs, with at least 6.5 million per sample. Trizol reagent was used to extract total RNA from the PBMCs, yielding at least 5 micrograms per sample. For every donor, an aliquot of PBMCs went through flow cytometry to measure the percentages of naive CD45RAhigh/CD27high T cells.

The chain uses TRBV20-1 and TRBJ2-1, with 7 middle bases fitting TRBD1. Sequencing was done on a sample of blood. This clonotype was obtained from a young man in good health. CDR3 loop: CSAEDPGGSNEQFF. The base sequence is TGCAGTGCTGAGGATCCAGGGGGTAGCAATGAGCAGTTCTTC.